The T cell receptor (beta chain) described here comes from a study of cytomegalovirus exposure and HLA in healthy donors. On this clone: This sample includes further DNA sequences coding for the same CDR3.

The PCR had 60 Vbeta and 13 Jbeta primers. TCRdb's table, derived via immunoSEQ multiplex PCR, lists solely in-frame clones and lacks some. The top ten hold about 10% of the sample, which has roughly 150,000 clones, under 70% seen once. Germline V gene data show CDR1 as SGHRS and CDR2 as YFSETQ. V lost 4 bases and J lost 2; bases outside the gene matches: 4. CDR3 size: 14 residues. The sample comprised PBMCs. The chain joins TRBV5-1 to TRBJ1-1; the match to TRBD1 covers 8 bases. The TCR was taken from a young man in good health and CMV-seropositive. DNA of the CDR3: TGCGCCAGCAGCACCGGGACAGGTAACACTGAAGCTTTCTTT. This translates into CASSTGTGNTEAFF.